These T cell receptor beta chains were read from a single sample in a study of blood T cells in healthy people across ages. TCRdb redid the calling of the 5' RACE reads with MiXCR, one entry per CDR3 protein. The sample carries 1,800,000 or so distinct CDR3 sequences, roughly two fifths recorded once. Material for sequencing was blood. These receptors were taken from a human donor in good health. Each CDR3 is given with its conserved first and last residue. A D gene is named only where the DNA matches it firmly. Where a row states a size, it is once, few, many or the class of an expanded clone; other rows omit it.

15 | TRBJ2-6 | TRBV10-3 | NA | NA | CAISDRGAGADVLTF | TGTGCCATCAGTGATCGCGGAGCTGGGGCCGACGTCCTGACTTTC
15 | TRBJ2-5 | TRBV27 | NA | NA | CASSHYPHKQETQYF | TGTGCCAGCAGTCACTATCCCCATAAACAAGAGACCCAGTACTTC
14 | TRBJ2-7 | TRBV20-1 | TRBD1 | NA | CSALPPGQELRQYF | TGCAGTGCTCTCCCTCCGGGACAGGAACTCAGGCAGTACTTC
16 | TRBJ2-1 | TRBV20-1 | TRBD2 | NA | CSARRRLAGARDEQFF | TGCAGTGCTAGACGGAGACTAGCGGGGGCTAGGGATGAGCAGTTCTTC
13 | TRBJ1-1 | TRBV7-3 | NA | once | CASSLRGGAQPFF | TGTGCCAGCAGCTTAAGAGGGGGGGCCCAGCCTTTCTTT
14 | TRBJ2-7 | TRBV6-2/TRBV6-3 | NA | NA | CASQDLLTLYEQYF | TGTGCCAGCCAAGATCTTCTGACTCTTTACGAGCAGTACTTC
13 | TRBJ2-3 | TRBV30 | NA | once | CAWSWGRADTQYF | TGTGCCTGGAGTTGGGGTAGGGCAGATACGCAGTATTTT
13 | TRBJ2-5 | TRBV7-2 | NA | NA | CASSFAGEETRYF | TGTGCCAGCAGCTTCGCCGGGGAGGAGACCCGGTACTTC
12 | TRBJ2-3 | TRBV12-3/TRBV12-4 | NA | NA | CASGGAVDTQYF | TGTGCCAGCGGGGGGGCCGTAGATACGCAGTATTTT
13 | TRBJ2-1 | TRBV12-3/TRBV12-4 | TRBD1 | once | CASSRGTVNEQFF | TGTGCCAGCTCCCGAGGGACAGTCAATGAGCAGTTCTTC
15 | TRBJ2-7 | TRBV7-2 | TRBD2 | NA | CASSERAGGRNEQYF | TGTGCCAGCAGCGAACGTGCGGGGGGGAGGAACGAGCAGTACTTC
14 | TRBJ1-1 | TRBV6-2/TRBV6-3 | NA | few | CASSRSPGDTEAFF | TGTGCCAGCAGTCGTTCACCAGGGGACACTGAAGCTTTCTTT
15 | TRBJ1-5 | TRBV6-6 | NA | few | CASSKDEPTNQPQHF | TGTGCCAGCAGCAAGGACGAGCCGACCAATCAGCCCCAGCATTTT
16 | TRBJ1-5 | TRBV28 | NA | few | CASSRVQSSFNQPQHF | TGTGCCAGCAGTCGAGTACAGTCAAGCTTCAATCAGCCCCAGCATTTT
12 | TRBJ1-5 | TRBV29-1 | NA | NA | CSVGLGDQPQHF | TGCAGCGTTGGTTTGGGGGATCAGCCCCAGCATTTT
16 | TRBJ2-7 | TRBV4-1 | NA | NA | CASSQRSNRDPYEQYF | TGCGCCAGCAGCCAAAGGTCTAACAGGGACCCCTACGAGCAGTACTTC
14 | TRBJ2-3 | TRBV12-3/TRBV12-4 | TRBD2 | NA | CASYSTASGPTQYF | TGTGCCAGCTACAGTACGGCTAGCGGACCTACGCAGTATTTT
19 | TRBJ2-5 | TRBV7-8 | TRBD2 | few | CASSLAGLAGTSKEETQYF | TGTGCCAGCAGCTTGGCCGGATTAGCGGGCACCTCGAAGGAAGAGACCCAGTACTTC
17 | TRBJ2-5 | TRBV29-1 | TRBD2 | many | CSVEGPVGTSGRETQYF | TGCAGCGTTGAGGGTCCGGTGGGGACTAGCGGAAGAGAGACCCAGTACTTC
14 | TRBJ2-3 | TRBV20-1 | NA | few | CSARDPLGTDTQYF | TGCAGTGCTAGAGATCCGCTAGGAACAGATACGCAGTATTTT
14 | TRBJ2-7 | TRBV20-1 | TRBD1 | NA | CSARDWDRAYEQYF | TGCAGTGCTAGAGATTGGGACAGGGCCTACGAGCAGTACTTC
13 | TRBJ2-1 | TRBV7-9 | NA | many | CASSPPGDNEQFF | TGTGCCAGCAGCCCCCCGGGAGACAATGAGCAGTTCTTC